The rows below give T cell receptor beta chains drawn from one sample of a study of PD-L1 blockade in urothelial cancer. The protocol was immunoSEQ multiplex PCR, while the TCRdb copy is restricted to in-frame clones and leaves out a portion. The repertoire holds 40,000 to 55,000 clones, 88% seen once, with 2.4% in the top ten. Material: PBMCs, obtained around atezolizumab (anti-PD-L1) treatment. These receptors all stem from a man in his fifties or sixties with urothelial cancer. The CDR3 runs from the conserved cysteine through the conserved F or W. D genes are given only for firm matches. A clone size is listed for some rows: how often the clone was seen (once, few, many), or a class if it is expanded.

CDR3nt: TGTGCCAGCAGCTTAAGACAGGGGGGCACCGGGGAGCTGTTTTTT
CDR3aa: CASSLRQGGTGELFF
j_gene: TRBJ2-2
abundance: NA
d_gene: TRBD1
v_gene: TRBV7-2

CDR3nt: TGTGCCAGCAGCCAAGACTCCCCAGGGGTTAATGGCTACACCTTC
CDR3aa: CASSQDSPGVNGYTF
j_gene: TRBJ1-2
abundance: NA
d_gene: NA
v_gene: TRBV4-2

CDR3nt: TGTGCCAGCAGCTCTGGCGGGACTAGCGACTCCACAGATACGCAGTATTTT
CDR3aa: CASSSGGTSDSTDTQYF
j_gene: TRBJ2-3
abundance: NA
d_gene: TRBD2
v_gene: TRBV11-3

CDR3nt: TGTGCCAGCAGTGAGACGGGACTAGCGGGTAGTCGGACCCAGTACTTC
CDR3aa: CASSETGLAGSRTQYF
j_gene: TRBJ2-5
abundance: NA
d_gene: TRBD2
v_gene: TRBV6-1

CDR3nt: TGTGCCACCCACTTCGTTAGCTCCTACGAGCAGTACTTC
CDR3aa: CATHFVSSYEQYF
j_gene: TRBJ2-7
abundance: NA
d_gene: NA
v_gene: TRBV6-1

CDR3nt: TGCGCCAGCAGCTTCGACAGTTTAGGAGAGCAGTACTTC
CDR3aa: CASSFDSLGEQYF
j_gene: TRBJ2-7
abundance: NA
d_gene: NA
v_gene: TRBV5-1

CDR3nt: TGTGCCTGGAGTTCTATTGGGGGGGGCTCCTACAATGAGCAGTTCTTC
CDR3aa: CAWSSIGGGSYNEQFF
j_gene: TRBJ2-1
abundance: NA
d_gene: TRBD2
v_gene: TRBV30

CDR3nt: TGTGCCAGCAGCTTTTCCTCCGGGATTAATCAGCCCCAGCATTTT
CDR3aa: CASSFSSGINQPQHF
j_gene: TRBJ1-5
abundance: NA
d_gene: NA
v_gene: TRBV7-2

CDR3nt: TGCGCCAGCAGGACTAGCGGGGGGCAAGAGACCCAGTACTTC
CDR3aa: CASRTSGGQETQYF
j_gene: TRBJ2-5
abundance: few
d_gene: TRBD2
v_gene: TRBV5-1

CDR3nt: TGTGCCTGGAGTGTAAGGGGCGAGCAGTACTTC
CDR3aa: CAWSVRGEQYF
j_gene: TRBJ2-7
abundance: NA
d_gene: NA
v_gene: TRBV30

CDR3nt: TGTGCCAGCAGCCGGACGGGACAGGGTTACGAGCAGTACTTC
CDR3aa: CASSRTGQGYEQYF
j_gene: TRBJ2-7
abundance: NA
d_gene: TRBD1
v_gene: TRBV5-6

CDR3nt: TGTGCCAGCAGTGAAACCGGGACAGGGTTGCACGAGCAGTACTTC
CDR3aa: CASSETGTGLHEQYF
j_gene: TRBJ2-7
abundance: once
d_gene: TRBD1
v_gene: TRBV6-1

CDR3nt: TGTGCCAGCAGTGAAGCCGAGGGCGCTGGAAACACCATATATTTT
CDR3aa: CASSEAEGAGNTIYF
j_gene: TRBJ1-3
abundance: NA
d_gene: NA
v_gene: TRBV6-1

CDR3nt: TGTGCCAGCAGTGTAAGACAGGGGAACTATGGCTACACCTTC
CDR3aa: CASSVRQGNYGYTF
j_gene: TRBJ1-2
abundance: many
d_gene: TRBD1
v_gene: TRBV2

CDR3nt: TGTGCCAGCAGCTTATCCCGGGACAATGAGCAGTTCTTC
CDR3aa: CASSLSRDNEQFF
j_gene: TRBJ2-1
abundance: NA
d_gene: NA
v_gene: TRBV7-2

CDR3nt: TGTGCCAGATGGGACTGCACTGAAGCTTTCTTT
CDR3aa: CARWDCTEAFF
j_gene: TRBJ1-1
abundance: NA
d_gene: NA
v_gene: TRBV9

CDR3nt: TGTGCCAGCCTGGGGACAGGGGGCTACGAGCAGTACTTC
CDR3aa: CASLGTGGYEQYF
j_gene: TRBJ2-7
abundance: NA
d_gene: TRBD1
v_gene: TRBV25-1

CDR3nt: TGTGCCAGCAGCCGTCCCGGGGTCCAAGAGACCCAGTACTTC
CDR3aa: CASSRPGVQETQYF
j_gene: TRBJ2-5
abundance: few
d_gene: NA
v_gene: TRBV7-9